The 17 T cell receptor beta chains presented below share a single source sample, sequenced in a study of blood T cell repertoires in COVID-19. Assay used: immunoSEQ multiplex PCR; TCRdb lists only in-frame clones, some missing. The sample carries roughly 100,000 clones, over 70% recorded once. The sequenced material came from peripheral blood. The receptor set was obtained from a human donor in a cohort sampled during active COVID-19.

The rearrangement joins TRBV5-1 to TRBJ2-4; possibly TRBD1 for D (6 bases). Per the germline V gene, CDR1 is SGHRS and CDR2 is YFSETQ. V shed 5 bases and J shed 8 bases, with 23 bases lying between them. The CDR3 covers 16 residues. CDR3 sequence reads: CASRLDLTGGGDIQYF. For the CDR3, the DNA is TGCGCCAGCAGACTCGACCTGACAGGTGGGGGAGACATTCAGTACTTC.

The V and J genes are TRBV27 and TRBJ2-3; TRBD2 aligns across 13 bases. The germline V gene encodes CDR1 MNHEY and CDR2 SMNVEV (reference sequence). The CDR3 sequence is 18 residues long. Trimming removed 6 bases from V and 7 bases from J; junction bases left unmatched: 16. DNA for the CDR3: TGTGCCAGCAGCTCAACTCCCAGACTAGCGGGAGGTGGGTATACGCAGTATTTT. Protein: CASSSTPRLAGGGYTQYF.

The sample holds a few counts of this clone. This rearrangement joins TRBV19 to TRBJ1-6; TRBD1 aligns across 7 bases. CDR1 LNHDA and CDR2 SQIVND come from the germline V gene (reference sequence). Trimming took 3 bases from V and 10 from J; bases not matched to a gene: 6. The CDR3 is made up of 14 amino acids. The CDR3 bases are TGTGCCAGTAGTATTTTACCAGGGGGATCACCCCTCCACTTT. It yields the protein CASSILPGGSPLHF.

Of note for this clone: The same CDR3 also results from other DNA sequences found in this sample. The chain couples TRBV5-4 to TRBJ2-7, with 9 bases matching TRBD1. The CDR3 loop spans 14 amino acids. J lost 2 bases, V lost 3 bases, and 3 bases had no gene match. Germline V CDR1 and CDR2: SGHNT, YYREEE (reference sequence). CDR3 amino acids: CASSSGTGPYEQYF. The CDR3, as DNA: TGTGCCAGCAGCTCCGGGACAGGGCCCTACGAGCAGTACTTC.

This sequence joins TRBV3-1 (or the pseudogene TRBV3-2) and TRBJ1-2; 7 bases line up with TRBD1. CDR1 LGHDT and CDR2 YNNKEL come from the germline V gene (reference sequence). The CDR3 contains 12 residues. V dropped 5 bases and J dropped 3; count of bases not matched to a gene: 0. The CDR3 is CASSTGDYGYTF. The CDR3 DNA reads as TGTGCCAGCAGCACAGGGGACTATGGCTACACCTTC.

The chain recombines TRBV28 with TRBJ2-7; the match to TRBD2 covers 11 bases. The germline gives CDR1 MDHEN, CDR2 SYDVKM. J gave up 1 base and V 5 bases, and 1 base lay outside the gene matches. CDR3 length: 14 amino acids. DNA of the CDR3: TGTGCCAGCAGTCCTAGCGGGAGGTCCTACGAGCAGTACTTC. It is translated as CASSPSGRSYEQYF.

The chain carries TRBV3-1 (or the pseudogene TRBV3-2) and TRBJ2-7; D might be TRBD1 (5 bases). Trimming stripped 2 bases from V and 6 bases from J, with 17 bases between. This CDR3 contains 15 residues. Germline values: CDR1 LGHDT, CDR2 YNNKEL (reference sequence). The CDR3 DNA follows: TGTGCCAGCAGCCAAATCAGGGCCGAACGAAGCGAGCAGTACTTC. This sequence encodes CASSQIRAERSEQYF.

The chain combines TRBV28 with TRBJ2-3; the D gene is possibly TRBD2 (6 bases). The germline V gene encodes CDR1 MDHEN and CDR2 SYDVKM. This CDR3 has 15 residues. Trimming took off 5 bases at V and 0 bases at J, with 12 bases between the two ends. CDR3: CASSGGTVSTDTQYF. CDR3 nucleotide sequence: TGTGCCAGCAGTGGGGGGACGGTGAGCACAGATACGCAGTATTTT. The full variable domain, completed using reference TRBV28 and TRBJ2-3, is DVKVTQSSRYLVKRTGEKVFLECVQDMDHENMFWYRQDPGLGLRLIYFSYDVKMKEKGDIPEGYSVSREKKERFSLILESASTNQTSMYLCASSGGTVSTDTQYFGPGTRLTVL.

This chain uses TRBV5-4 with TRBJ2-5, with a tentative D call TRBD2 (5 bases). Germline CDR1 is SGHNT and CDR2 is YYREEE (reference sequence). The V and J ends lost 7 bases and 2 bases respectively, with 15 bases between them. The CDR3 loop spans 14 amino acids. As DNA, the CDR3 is TGTGCCAGCCGGAGGAGGTCTGATCAAGAGACCCAGTACTTC. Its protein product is CASRRRSDQETQYF.

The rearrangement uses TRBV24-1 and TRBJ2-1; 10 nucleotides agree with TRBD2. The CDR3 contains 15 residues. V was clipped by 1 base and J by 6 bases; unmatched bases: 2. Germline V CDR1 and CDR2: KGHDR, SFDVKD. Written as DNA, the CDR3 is TGTGCCACCAGTGATTTAGGGACTAGCGCCAATGAGCAGTTCTTC. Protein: CATSDLGTSANEQFF.

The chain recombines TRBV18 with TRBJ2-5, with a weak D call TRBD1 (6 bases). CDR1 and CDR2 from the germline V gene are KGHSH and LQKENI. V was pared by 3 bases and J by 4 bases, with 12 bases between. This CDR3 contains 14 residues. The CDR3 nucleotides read TGTGCCAGCTCACCCCGAGGGGGTGGAGAGACCCAGTACTTC. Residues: CASSPRGGGETQYF.

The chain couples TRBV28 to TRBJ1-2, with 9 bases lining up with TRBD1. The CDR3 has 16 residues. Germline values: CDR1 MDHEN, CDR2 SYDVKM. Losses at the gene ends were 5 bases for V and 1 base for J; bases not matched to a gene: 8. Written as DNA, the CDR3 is TGTGCCAGCAGTCCCTTGGGACAGGGACGTAACTATGGCTACACCTTC. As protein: CASSPLGQGRNYGYTF.

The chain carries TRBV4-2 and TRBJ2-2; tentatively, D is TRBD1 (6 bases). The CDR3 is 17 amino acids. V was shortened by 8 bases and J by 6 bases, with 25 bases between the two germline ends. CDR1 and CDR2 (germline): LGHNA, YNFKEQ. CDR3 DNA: TGTGCCAGCGCCAGGGGAGTGTATCAGGGATCCCCCGGGGAGCTGTTTTTT. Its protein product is CASARGVYQGSPGELFF.

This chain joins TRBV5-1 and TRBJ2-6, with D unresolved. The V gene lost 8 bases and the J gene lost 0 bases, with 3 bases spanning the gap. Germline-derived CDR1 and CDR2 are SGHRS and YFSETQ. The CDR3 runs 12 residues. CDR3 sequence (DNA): TGCGCCAGTTACTCTGGGGCCAACGTCCTGACTTTC. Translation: CASYSGANVLTF.

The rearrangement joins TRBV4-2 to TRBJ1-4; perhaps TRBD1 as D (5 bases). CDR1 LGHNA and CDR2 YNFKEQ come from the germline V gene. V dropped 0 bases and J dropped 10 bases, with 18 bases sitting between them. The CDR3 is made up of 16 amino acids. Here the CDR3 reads CASSQDGQGGMIKLFF. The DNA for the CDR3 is TGTGCCAGCAGCCAAGATGGTCAGGGTGGGATGATAAAACTGTTTTTT.

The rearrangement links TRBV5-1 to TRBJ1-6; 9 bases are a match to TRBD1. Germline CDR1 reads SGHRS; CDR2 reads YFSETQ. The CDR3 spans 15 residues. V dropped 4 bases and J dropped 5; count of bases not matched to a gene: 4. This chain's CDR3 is CASSQQGADNSPLHF. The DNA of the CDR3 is TGCGCCAGCAGCCAACAGGGGGCCGATAATTCACCCCTCCACTTT.

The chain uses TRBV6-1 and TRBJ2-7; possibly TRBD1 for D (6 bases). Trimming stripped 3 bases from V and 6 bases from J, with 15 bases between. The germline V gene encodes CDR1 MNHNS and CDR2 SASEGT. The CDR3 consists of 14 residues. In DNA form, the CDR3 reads TGTGCCAGCAGTGAGGACAGCCAAAATACCGAGCAGTACTTC. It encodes CASSEDSQNTEQYF.